Below, 6 T cell receptor beta chains from the same sample are listed, as sequenced in a study of T-cell memory formation after mild COVID-19 (dated by TCRdb to the early 2020s). Libraries were prepared through 5' RACE. Reads for this sample came from an Illumina NovaSeq 6000. TCRdb ran its own pipeline on the public reads, namely fastp trimming at Q25 and MiXCR clone calling, and kept in-frame beta chains. Every entry covers one CDR3 protein and lists the most common genes and DNA from its rows. The sample has 550,000 to 600,000 distinct CDR3 sequences on record, less than 25% of them singletons. The ten largest account for approximately 8.4% of the sample. The sequenced sample was PBMCs or a T cell subset sorted from them (not recorded which). The receptors here all came from an adult woman who had mild COVID-19 (a few samples of this study predate the infection). The sample titles of this study are shuffled in the database, so cell type and time point are left out; the donor was told from shared clones.

The chain joins TRBV5-1 to TRBJ1-1, with 7 bases that match TRBD1. The CDR3 spans 15 residues. The V gene's germline CDR1 is SGHRS and CDR2 YFSETQ. J gave up 1 base and V 4 bases, and 7 bases lay outside the gene matches. DNA for the CDR3: TGCGCCAGCAGCGCCTTACAGGGGCCGAACACTGAAGCTTTCTTT. It yields the protein CASSALQGPNTEAFF. Based on the CDR3 plus reference TRBV5-1 and TRBJ1-1, the full variable domain is KAGVTQTPRYLIKTRGQQVTLSCSPISGHRSVSWYQQTPGQGLQFLFEYFSETQRNKGNFPGRFSGRQFSNSRSEMNVSTLELGDSALYLCASSALQGPNTEAFFGQGTRLTVV.

The sample holds a few counts of this clonotype. The chain has TRBV5-1 and TRBJ2-3, with 9 nucleotides matching TRBD2. With 0 bases clipped from V and 2 bases from J, the junction kept 7 bases outside the gene matches. Looked up from germline, CDR1 is SGHRS and CDR2 is YFSETQ. This CDR3 is 17 amino acids long. The CDR3 region has the DNA TGCGCCAGCAGCTTGGGAGCGGGAGGCCCTTCCACAGATACGCAGTATTTT. It specifies CASSLGAGGPSTDTQYF.

The CDR3 DNA reads TGTGCCAGCAGCTTCCCCGCCGGAGGGGGCGAGCAGTACTTC. Translated: CASSFPAGGGEQYF. The J gene is TRBJ2-7, the V gene TRBV7-2; D is possibly TRBD1 or TRBD2 (6 bases each). The germline V gene encodes CDR1 SGHTA and CDR2 FQGNSA. The V end was cut by 3 bases, the J end by 6 bases, with 15 bases between. The CDR3 runs to 14 residues.

This chain joins TRBV20-1 and TRBJ1-2; D is possibly TRBD1 (6 bases). The CDR3 contains 14 residues. In germline, CDR1 is DFQATT, CDR2 SNEGSKA (reference sequence). Deletions cut 0 bases from V and 7 bases from J, with 15 bases between. CDR3 in DNA: TGCAGTGCTAGAGATCCGAAGGGGGTCTTTGGCTACACCTTC. It is translated as CSARDPKGVFGYTF.

The table lists this clonotype with a few counts. V usage is TRBV20-1 and J usage is TRBJ2-5; D ambiguous. CDR3 length equals 13 residues. Germline CDR1 and CDR2: DFQATT and SNEGSKA (reference sequence). The V gene lost 0 bases and the J gene lost 7 bases, with 12 bases spanning the gap. This CDR3 reads CSARDGGLATQYF. The CDR3 nucleotides read TGCAGTGCTAGAGATGGTGGGTTGGCGACCCAGTACTTC.

The sample holds one count of this clonotype. V is TRBV7-9 and J is TRBJ2-5; D ambiguous. Germline V CDR1 and CDR2: SEHNR, FQNEAQ (reference sequence). The CDR3 covers 11 residues. Deletions cut 9 bases from V and 6 bases from J, with 11 bases between. The CDR3 DNA reads as TGTGCCAGTAACCCCCTTAAGACCCAGTACTTC. Encoded protein: CASNPLKTQYF.